This paragraph covers one T cell receptor beta chain sequence. Its antigen is still unknown. The data were obtained in a study of CD8+ T cells in alopecia areata. Study outcomes and limitations: In scalp and blood, many expanded lesional clones persisted during tofacitinib. Between patients, shared TCR sequences were less clear than in mice. This was possibly due in part to HLA diversity in the patient population. Whether baseline CD8+ expansion is linked to response remains uncertain, given a single nonresponder.

RNA, once extracted, was reverse transcribed into cDNA for use as the sequencing template. Produced via immunoSEQ multiplex PCR; TCRdb's table is partial and in-frame only. The table has about 99,000 clones, 85% to 90% seen once. Treatment here: oral pan-JAK inhibitor, 5-10 mg twice daily. As part of sample collection, lesional scalp punch biopsies and peripheral blood were taken from alopecia areata patients. This sequence originates from a human donor with alopecia areata. The sample was CD8+ T cells sorted from blood, taken between weeks 30 and 35, from a patient treated with tofacitinib.

The CDR3 is CASSSIRGEQFF. The CDR3 DNA sequence: TGCGCCAGCAGCTCCATAAGGGGTGAGCAGTTCTTC. This chain connects TRBV5-1 to TRBJ2-1; tentatively, D is TRBD1 (5 bases). The CDR3 runs to 12 residues. The germline V gene encodes CDR1 SGHRS and CDR2 YFSETQ. Trimming removed 3 bases at V and 9 bases at J, with 10 bases between.